The 3 T cell receptor beta chains in this list originate from one sample, sequenced in a study of blood T cell repertoires in COVID-19. Measured with immunoSEQ multiplex PCR; TCRdb has only the in-frame clones, and not every one. The data contain nearly 50,000 clones, about nine tenths of them seen just once; the ten biggest clones take up 2.6%. Sequenced sample: peripheral blood. Receptor source: a woman older than 75 with COVID-19, enrolled during active disease.

V and J are TRBV6-5 and TRBJ2-6; no firm D call. This CDR3 spans 15 amino acids. The germline V gene encodes CDR1 MNHEY and CDR2 SVGAGI. V was clipped by 2 bases and J by 0 bases, with 5 bases between them. The DNA for the CDR3 is TGTGCCAGCAGTTACGCCAGCTCTGGGGCCAACGTCCTGACTTTC. Residues: CASSYASSGANVLTF.

This rearrangement joins TRBV11-2 to TRBJ1-3; tentatively, D is TRBD1 (6 bases). The V end was cut by 1 base, the J end by 3 bases, with 10 bases between. The CDR3 runs to 15 residues. Germline CDR1 and CDR2: SGHAT and FQNNGV. CDR3: CASSLAGRGGNTIYF. Here the CDR3 DNA reads TGTGCCAGCAGCTTAGCCGGCAGGGGTGGAAACACCATATATTTT.

The chain has TRBV27 and TRBJ2-7; TRBD1 matches 7 bases. The CDR3 runs to 13 residues. Germline values: CDR1 MNHEY, CDR2 SMNVEV (reference sequence). Trimming removed 6 bases from V and 2 bases from J; junction bases left unmatched: 4. The CDR3 loop is CASRLTGTYEQYF. The CDR3 bases are TGTGCCAGCAGGTTGACAGGGACCTACGAGCAGTACTTC.